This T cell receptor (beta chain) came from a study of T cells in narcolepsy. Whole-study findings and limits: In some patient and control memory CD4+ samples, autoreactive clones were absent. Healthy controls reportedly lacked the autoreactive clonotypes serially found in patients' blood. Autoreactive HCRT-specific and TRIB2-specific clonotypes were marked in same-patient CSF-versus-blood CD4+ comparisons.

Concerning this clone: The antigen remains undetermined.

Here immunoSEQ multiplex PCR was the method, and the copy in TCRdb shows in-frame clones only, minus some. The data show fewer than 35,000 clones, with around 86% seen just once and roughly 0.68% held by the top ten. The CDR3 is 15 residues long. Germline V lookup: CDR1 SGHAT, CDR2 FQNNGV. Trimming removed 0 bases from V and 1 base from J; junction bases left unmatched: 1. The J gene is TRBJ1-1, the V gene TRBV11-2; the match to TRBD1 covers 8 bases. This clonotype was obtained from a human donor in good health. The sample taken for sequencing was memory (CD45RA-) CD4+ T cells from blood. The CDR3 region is CASSLEGQGNTEAFF. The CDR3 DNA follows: TGTGCCAGCAGCTTAGAAGGACAGGGGAACACTGAAGCTTTCTTT.